This record covers a single T cell receptor (beta chain). Antigen: not known. These data come from a study of graft-versus-host responses after intestinal transplantation. The assay was immunoSEQ multiplex PCR, and TCRdb's table has in-frame clones only and misses some. The sample contains more than 95,000 clones, approximately 90% of which appear only once. Trimming left V 1 base short and J 0 bases short, with 10 bases between. Per germline, CDR1 SGHVS and CDR2 FQNEAQ. This CDR3 is built from 15 residues. The TCR comes from a human donor who received an intestinal transplant. V and J are TRBV7-8 and TRBJ2-7, with a tentative D call TRBD2 (5 bases). Sequences were derived from unstimulated CD4+ T cells sorted from spleen or lymph node cells, sampled before intestinal transplant. The CDR3 DNA reads as TGTGCCAGCAGCTTAGAAGCGGCAAGCTCCTACGAGCAGTACTTC. The encoded protein is CASSLEAASSYEQYF.